The sequence of this T cell receptor (beta chain) was determined in a study of blood T cell repertoires in COVID-19. As for the study in general: Acute and convalescent COVID-19 specimens originated in the United States, Italy and Spain. Sample material is recorded as cDNA or gDNA derived from T cells, B-cell-depleted T cells, or PBMCs.

Germline values: CDR1 MNHNY, CDR2 SVGAGI (reference sequence). The V and J ends lost 8 bases and 3 bases respectively, with 11 bases between them. The CDR3 contains 13 residues. Generated by immunoSEQ multiplex PCR, the TCRdb table keeps only in-frame clones and is missing some. This table has about 33,000 clones, around 88% appearing once. The sample comprised peripheral blood. J is TRBJ1-5 and V is TRBV6-6; perhaps TRBD1 as D (5 bases). This sequence was found in a human donor in a cohort sampled during active COVID-19. The CDR3 here is CASDRGYNQPQHF. Here the CDR3 DNA reads TGTGCCAGCGATCGGGGGTACAATCAGCCCCAGCATTTT.